This T cell receptor (beta chain) was recovered during a study of technical replicates of blood from several donors. The CDR3 length is 16 residues. V shed 3 bases and J shed 4 bases, with 18 bases lying between them. Germline CDR1 and CDR2: WNHNN and SYGVQD (reference sequence). Clones were sequenced by immunoSEQ multiplex PCR, and TCRdb holds only the in-frame ones, with some missing. The sample lists roughly 60,000 clones; around 92% were seen once. Sequenced: PBMCs. The V and J genes are TRBV10-1 and TRBJ2-5; D is ambiguous. This TCR was recovered from a human donor in good health. Some clones in this sample may be carry-over from other donors' samples. The CDR3 DNA sequence: TGCGCCAGCAGTGAACCCGGCCCCAGGTGCCCAGAGACCCAGTACTTC. Its translation: CASSEPGPRCPETQYF.